Listed below are T cell receptor beta chains from one sample, sequenced in a study of blood T cell repertoires in COVID-19. Produced via immunoSEQ multiplex PCR; TCRdb's table is partial and in-frame only. The sample shows 310,000 or so clones, approximately 82% of them seen only once. The source material was peripheral blood. These TCRs come from a woman aged 50 to 65 with acute or convalescent COVID-19. CDR3s include the opening cysteine and the closing phenylalanine or tryptophan. Each record gives: D gene, clone size, V gene, J gene, CDR3 protein, CDR3 DNA. D genes are given only for firm matches. Clone size, where shown, is once, few, many, or a class for clones that have expanded.

TRBD2	.	TRBV5-5	TRBJ2-2	CASSLAGDTGELFF	TGTGCCAGCAGCTTAGCGGGAGATACCGGGGAGCTGTTTTTT
.	.	TRBV7-8	TRBJ1-5	CASSLEGDQPQHF	TGTGCCAGCAGCTTAGAAGGGGATCAGCCCCAGCATTTT
TRBD2	.	TRBV29-1	TRBJ2-1	CSVGASGRAAEQFF	TGCAGCGTTGGTGCTAGCGGGAGGGCCGCTGAGCAGTTCTTC
.	.	TRBV10-2	TRBJ1-5	CASSAQGGQPQHF	TGCGCCAGCAGTGCTCAGGGCGGTCAGCCCCAGCATTTT
.	.	TRBV19	TRBJ1-3	CASSIQGFGNTIYF	TGTGCCAGTAGTATACAGGGATTCGGAAACACCATATATTTT
.	.	TRBV2	TRBJ1-4	CASGGPRGGSPNEKLFF	TGTGCCAGCGGAGGTCCACGGGGGGGCTCTCCTAATGAAAAACTGTTTTTT
.	.	TRBV4-1	TRBJ2-7	CASSQRVGGTYEQYF	TGCGCCAGCAGCCAACGCGTGGGCGGGACCTACGAGCAGTACTTC
TRBD2	.	TRBV6-5	TRBJ2-2	CASRPGAGGAGELFF	TGTGCCAGCAGACCCGGGGCGGGAGGGGCCGGGGAGCTGTTTTTT
TRBD2	few	TRBV4-2	TRBJ2-1	CASSQGGLAVSSYNEQFF	TGTGCCAGCAGCCAAGGCGGGCTAGCGGTTAGCTCCTACAATGAGCAGTTCTTC
.	.	TRBV28	TRBJ1-2	CASSTLGRNDGYTF	TGTGCCAGCAGTACCCTTGGCAGGAACGATGGCTACACCTTC
.	.	TRBV3-1/TRBV3-2	TRBJ1-3	CASSQDQRGSGNTIYF	TGTGCCAGCAGCCAAGATCAGCGGGGCTCTGGAAACACCATATATTTT
TRBD1	.	TRBV2	TRBJ1-6	CASSEAGTGQSPLHF	TGTGCCAGCAGTGAAGCGGGGACAGGGCAGTCACCCCTCCACTTT
.	once	TRBV5-1	TRBJ2-1	CASSVETTAEQFF	TGCGCCAGCAGCGTAGAGACTACCGCTGAGCAGTTCTTC
TRBD1	.	TRBV12-3/TRBV12-4	TRBJ1-1	CASSTGGTEAFF	TGTGCCAGCAGTACAGGGGGCACTGAAGCTTTCTTT
.	few	TRBV5-5	TRBJ1-4	CASSYGGEGEKLFF	TGTGCCAGCAGCTATGGCGGGGAGGGTGAAAAACTGTTTTTT
TRBD2	.	TRBV2	TRBJ2-1	CASSETGTSAINEQFF	TGTGCCAGCAGCGAGACTGGGACTAGCGCCATCAATGAGCAGTTCTTC
TRBD2	.	TRBV11-2	TRBJ2-1	CASSSGGTRTSEQFF	TGTGCCAGCAGCTCCGGGGGGACTAGAACTTCTGAGCAGTTCTTC
TRBD1	.	TRBV7-8	TRBJ2-3	CASSSSGQGTDTQYF	TGTGCCAGCAGCTCGTCGGGACAGGGCACAGATACGCAGTATTTT
TRBD2	.	TRBV5-1	TRBJ2-2	CASSSPSGGGTGELFF	TGCGCCAGCAGCTCCCCTAGCGGGGGAGGGACCGGGGAGCTGTTTTTT
.	.	TRBV30	TRBJ1-2	CAWRGLGISGYTF	TGTGCCTGGAGAGGACTTGGAATCTCTGGCTACACCTTC
TRBD1	.	TRBV11-2	TRBJ1-1	CASSPGQGETNTEAFF	TGTGCCAGCAGCCCCGGACAGGGGGAGACAAACACTGAAGCTTTCTTT
.	.	TRBV30	TRBJ2-7	CAWKGSYEQYF	TGTGCCTGGAAGGGGTCCTACGAGCAGTACTTC
.	.	TRBV6-5	TRBJ1-1	CASGRGSAFF	TGTGCCAGCGGCCGAGGGTCCGCTTTCTTT
TRBD1	.	TRBV7-2	TRBJ1-5	CASSLRDSRNSYQPQHF	TGTGCCAGCAGCCTCCGGGACAGCCGAAATAGCTATCAGCCCCAGCATTTT
.	.	TRBV18	TRBJ2-2	CASSPALAGINTGELFF	TGTGCCAGCTCACCAGCGCTAGCTGGGATAAACACCGGGGAGCTGTTTTTT
TRBD2	.	TRBV19	TRBJ2-1	CASSIGASGDSYNEQFF	TGTGCCAGTAGTATAGGGGCTAGCGGGGACTCCTACAATGAGCAGTTCTTC
TRBD1	.	TRBV20-1	TRBJ1-5	CSASGRGRRGRNQPQHF	TGCAGTGCTAGTGGCAGGGGGCGACGAGGGCGCAATCAGCCCCAGCATTTT
TRBD1	.	TRBV19	TRBJ2-7	CASSIAGQGAYEQYF	TGTGCCAGTAGTATCGCTGGACAGGGGGCTTACGAGCAGTACTTC
TRBD1	.	TRBV6-1	TRBJ1-2	CASSEFPGQGYGYTF	TGTGCCAGCAGTGAATTCCCGGGACAGGGCTATGGCTACACCTTC
.	.	TRBV11-2	TRBJ1-1	CASSLERAGTEAFF	TGTGCCAGCAGCTTAGAGAGGGCGGGTACTGAAGCTTTCTTT
.	.	TRBV12-5	TRBJ2-5	CASGLGTFQETQYF	TGTGCTAGTGGTTTGGGGACTTTCCAAGAGACCCAGTACTTC
.	.	TRBV18	TRBJ2-7	CASSPPSGLNYEQYF	TGTGCCAGCTCACCACCCTCAGGGTTAAACTACGAGCAGTACTTC
TRBD2	.	TRBV7-9	TRBJ2-1	CASSLVGLAVYNEQFF	TGTGCCAGCAGCTTAGTAGGACTAGCCGTTTACAATGAGCAGTTCTTC
.	.	TRBV7-9	TRBJ2-1	CASSSGGQAYNEQFF	TGTGCCAGCAGCTCGGGGGGACAGGCCTACAATGAGCAGTTCTTC
.	few	TRBV7-9	TRBJ1-6	CASSPDGQNSPLHF	TGTGCCAGCAGCCCGGACGGACAAAATTCACCCCTCCACTTT
TRBD1	once	TRBV10-3	TRBJ1-2	CAIRSQGADGYTF	TGTGCCATCAGGTCACAGGGGGCAGATGGCTACACCTTC
TRBD2	.	TRBV7-7	TRBJ2-3	CASSPGTSGAGDTQYF	TGTGCCAGCAGTCCCGGAACTAGCGGGGCGGGAGATACGCAGTATTTT
.	.	TRBV19	TRBJ2-7	CASLDGNLYEQYF	TGTGCCAGTCTTGACGGGAATCTCTACGAGCAGTACTTC
.	.	TRBV7-8	TRBJ2-3	CASSLNAGARSTDTQYF	TGTGCCAGCAGCCTCAACGCAGGGGCAAGAAGCACAGATACGCAGTATTTT
.	.	TRBV3-1/TRBV3-2	TRBJ1-6	CASSPPGDGSLHF	TGTGCCAGCAGCCCGCCGGGGGACGGTTCCCTCCACTTT
.	.	TRBV7-2	TRBJ2-3	CASSLAPSVDTQYF	TGTGCCAGCAGCTTAGCCCCCAGCGTTGATACGCAGTATTTT
.	few	TRBV25-1	TRBJ1-2	CASSDRGVGGYTF	TGTGCCAGCAGTGATCGGGGAGTGGGTGGCTACACCTTC
.	.	TRBV27	TRBJ1-2	CASSQAGVSGYTF	TGTGCCAGCAGCCAAGCCGGGGTGTCTGGCTACACCTTC
.	.	TRBV9	TRBJ1-1	CASSFFGQPNTEAFF	TGTGCCAGCAGCTTCTTCGGACAGCCGAACACTGAAGCTTTCTTT
.	.	TRBV11-3	TRBJ2-1	CASSLVGGNYNEQFF	TGTGCCAGCAGCTTGGTAGGCGGAAACTACAATGAGCAGTTCTTC
TRBD1	once	TRBV6-1	TRBJ1-2	CASSETGLYGYTF	TGTGCCAGCAGTGAGACAGGGCTCTATGGCTACACCTTC
.	.	TRBV19	TRBJ1-2	CATSSDTAQYGYTF	TGTGCCACTTCTTCGGACACCGCTCAGTATGGCTACACCTTC
.	.	TRBV7-2	TRBJ2-1	CASSLGPSGGNEQFF	TGTGCCAGCAGCTTAGGGCCTTCAGGGGGGAATGAGCAGTTCTTC
.	.	TRBV7-9	TRBJ1-2	CASSLPGNYGYTF	TGTGCCAGCAGCTTACCAGGGAACTACGGCTACACCTTC
.	.	TRBV7-3	TRBJ2-7	CASSSGGRDEQYF	TGTGCCAGCAGCTCAGGAGGCCGGGACGAGCAGTACTTC
.	once	TRBV24-1	TRBJ2-1	CATSVVSGSSYNEQFF	TGTGCCACCAGTGTGGTTAGCGGTTCTTCCTACAATGAGCAGTTCTTC
.	.	TRBV2	TRBJ1-2	CASQPPRGYTF	TGTGCCAGCCAACCCCCCCGGGGCTACACCTTC
.	.	TRBV7-8	TRBJ1-6	CASSFMSQGRTGYNSPLHF	TGTGCCAGCAGCTTCATGTCCCAGGGAAGAACGGGTTATAATTCACCCCTCCACTTT
TRBD2	.	TRBV5-1	TRBJ2-1	CASSLESGTSGRTGEQFF	TGCGCCAGCAGCTTGGAATCTGGGACTAGCGGGAGAACGGGTGAGCAGTTCTTC
.	.	TRBV18	TRBJ1-1	CASSPASVGNTEAFF	TGTGCCAGCTCACCCGCGTCTGTGGGCAACACTGAAGCTTTCTTT
.	once	TRBV7-9	TRBJ1-2	CASSLRGYTF	TGTGCCAGCAGCTTGAGAGGCTACACCTTC
TRBD1	.	TRBV24-1	TRBJ1-2	CATSDQGANYGYTF	TGTGCCACCAGTGACCAGGGGGCGAACTATGGCTACACCTTC
.	.	TRBV10-3	TRBJ1-2	CANREQGRDGYTF	TGTGCCAACAGGGAGCAGGGTAGGGATGGCTACACCTTC